This T cell receptor (beta chain) was recorded in a study of PD-1 and CTLA-4 blockade in melanoma. The V segment lost 6 bases and the J segment 3 bases; nucleotides outside the gene matches: 10. The CDR3 is 17 residues long. Germline loops: CDR1 SNHLY, CDR2 FYNNEI. Sequencing was performed with immunoSEQ multiplex PCR; in TCRdb, only in-frame clones are kept and a portion is missing. This table holds roughly 30,000 clones, approximately 90% found once. This clone appeared a single time. This TCR was recovered from a human donor with melanoma. The sample consisted of CD8+ T cells from peripheral blood, taken from a patient given anti-PD-1 treatment. The chain has TRBV2 and TRBJ2-7, with 14 bases that match TRBD2. The CDR3 is CASRETRGLAGDYEQYF. The DNA for the CDR3 is TGTGCCAGCAGGGAAACGAGGGGACTAGCGGGAGACTACGAGCAGTACTTC.